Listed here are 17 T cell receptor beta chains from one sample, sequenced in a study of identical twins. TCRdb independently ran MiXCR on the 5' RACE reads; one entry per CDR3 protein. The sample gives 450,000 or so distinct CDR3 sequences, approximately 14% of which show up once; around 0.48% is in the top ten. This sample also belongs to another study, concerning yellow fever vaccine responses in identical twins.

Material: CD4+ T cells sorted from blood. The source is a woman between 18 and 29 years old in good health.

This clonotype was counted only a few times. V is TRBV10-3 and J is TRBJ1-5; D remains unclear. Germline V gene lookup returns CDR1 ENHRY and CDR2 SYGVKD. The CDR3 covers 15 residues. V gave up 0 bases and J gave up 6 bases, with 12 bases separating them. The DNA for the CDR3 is TGTGCCATCAGTGAGTCGGAGGGAACCGGTCAGCCCCAGCATTTT. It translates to CAISESEGTGQPQHF.

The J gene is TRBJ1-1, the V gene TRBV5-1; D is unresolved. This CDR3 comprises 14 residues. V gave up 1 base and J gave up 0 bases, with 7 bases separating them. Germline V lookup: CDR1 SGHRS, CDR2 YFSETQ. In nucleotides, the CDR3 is TGCGCCAGCAGCTTGATGGATATGAACACTGAAGCTTTCTTT. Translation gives CASSLMDMNTEAFF.

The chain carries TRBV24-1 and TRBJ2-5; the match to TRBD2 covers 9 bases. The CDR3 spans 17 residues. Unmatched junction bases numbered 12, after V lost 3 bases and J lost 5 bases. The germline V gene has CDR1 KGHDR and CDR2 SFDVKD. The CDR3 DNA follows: TGTGCCACCAGTGATCCACCTCAGGCGGGAGGGCCCGAGACCCAGTACTTC. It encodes CATSDPPQAGGPETQYF.

The CDR3 DNA is TGTGCCAGCAGCTGGGATCAGGGGGCAGGAGAGACCCAGTACTTC. Amino acids: CASSWDQGAGETQYF. V gene TRBV7-9 combines with J gene TRBJ2-5, with 8 bases that match TRBD1. J was trimmed by 4 bases and V by 4 bases; bases with no gene match: 8. Germline V gene data show CDR1 as SEHNR and CDR2 as FQNEAQ (reference sequence). The CDR3 runs to 15 residues.

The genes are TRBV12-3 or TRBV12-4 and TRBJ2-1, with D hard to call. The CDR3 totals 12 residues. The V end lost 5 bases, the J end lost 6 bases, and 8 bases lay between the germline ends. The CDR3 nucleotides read TGTGCCAGCAGTGTCTTAGTCAATGAGCAGTTCTTC. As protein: CASSVLVNEQFF.

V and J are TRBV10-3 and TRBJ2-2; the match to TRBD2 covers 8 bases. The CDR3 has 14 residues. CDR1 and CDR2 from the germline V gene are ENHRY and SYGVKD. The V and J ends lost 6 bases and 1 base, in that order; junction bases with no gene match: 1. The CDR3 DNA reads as TGTGCCATCAGGCGGGAGGAGAACACCGGGGAGCTGTTTTTT. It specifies CAIRREENTGELFF.

CDR3 loop: CSAAAVGAYQETQYF. DNA of the CDR3: TGCAGTGCCGCCGCGGTCGGGGCGTACCAAGAGACCCAGTACTTC. The V and J genes are TRBV20-1 and TRBJ2-5; TRBD1 or TRBD2 may be the D gene (5 bases each). Germline lookup yields CDR1 DFQATT and CDR2 SNEGSKA (reference sequence). The CDR3 consists of 15 residues. Trimming shortened V by 6 bases and J by 0 bases, and 17 bases separated the two germline ends.

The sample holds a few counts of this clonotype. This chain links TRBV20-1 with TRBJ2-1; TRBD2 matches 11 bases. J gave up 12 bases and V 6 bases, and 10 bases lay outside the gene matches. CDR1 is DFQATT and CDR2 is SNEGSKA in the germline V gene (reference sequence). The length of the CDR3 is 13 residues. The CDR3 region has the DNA TGCAGTGCCAATAGCGGGAGGGCCTTAGGGCAGTTCTTC. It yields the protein CSANSGRALGQFF.

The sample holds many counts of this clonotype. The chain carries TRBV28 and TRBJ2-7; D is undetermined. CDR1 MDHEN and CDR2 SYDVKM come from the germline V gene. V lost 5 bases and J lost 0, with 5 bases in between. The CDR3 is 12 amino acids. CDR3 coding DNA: TGTGCCAGCAGTCCCCCCTCCTACGAGCAGTACTTC. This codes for CASSPPSYEQYF.

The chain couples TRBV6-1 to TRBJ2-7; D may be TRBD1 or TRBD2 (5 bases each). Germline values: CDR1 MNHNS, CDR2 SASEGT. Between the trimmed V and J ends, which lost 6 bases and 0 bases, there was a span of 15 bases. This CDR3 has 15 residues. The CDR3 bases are TGTGCCAGCAGAGCGGTCCGGGACGGCTCCTACGAGCAGTACTTC. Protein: CASRAVRDGSYEQYF.

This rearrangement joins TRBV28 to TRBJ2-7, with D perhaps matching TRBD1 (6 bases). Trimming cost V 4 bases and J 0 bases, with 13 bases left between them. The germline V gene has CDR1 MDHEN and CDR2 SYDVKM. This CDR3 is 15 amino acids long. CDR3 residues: CASSSPKGVSYEQYF. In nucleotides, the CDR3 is TGTGCCAGCAGTTCCCCAAAGGGGGTCTCCTACGAGCAGTACTTC.

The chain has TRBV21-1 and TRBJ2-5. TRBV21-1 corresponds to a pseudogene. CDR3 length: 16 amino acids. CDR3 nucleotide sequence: TGTGCCAGCAGCAAAAGTGGTGACCCCACTTTGAAGACCCAGTACTTC. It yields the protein CASSKSGDPTLKTQYF.

In DNA form, the CDR3 reads TGCAGTGCTAGAGATCTGAGTACAAACACTGAAGCTTTCTTT. It encodes CSARDLSTNTEAFF. The chain couples TRBV20-1 to TRBJ1-1; D not resolved. CDR1 and CDR2 from the germline V gene are DFQATT and SNEGSKA (reference sequence). The V end lost 0 bases, the J end lost 2 bases, and 10 bases lay between the germline ends. This CDR3 region has 14 residues.

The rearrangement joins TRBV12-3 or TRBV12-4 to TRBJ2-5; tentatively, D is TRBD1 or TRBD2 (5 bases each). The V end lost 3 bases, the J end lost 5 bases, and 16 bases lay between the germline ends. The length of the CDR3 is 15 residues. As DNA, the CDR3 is TGTGCCAGCAGTTTTTATGGTAAAGGGACGGAGACCCAGTACTTC. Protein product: CASSFYGKGTETQYF.

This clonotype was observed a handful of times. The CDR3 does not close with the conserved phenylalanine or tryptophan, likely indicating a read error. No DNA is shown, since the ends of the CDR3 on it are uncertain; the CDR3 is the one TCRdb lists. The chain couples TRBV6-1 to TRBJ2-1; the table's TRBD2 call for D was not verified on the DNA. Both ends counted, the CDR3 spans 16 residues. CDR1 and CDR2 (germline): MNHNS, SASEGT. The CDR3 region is CASSGSGLAGIGPVFC.

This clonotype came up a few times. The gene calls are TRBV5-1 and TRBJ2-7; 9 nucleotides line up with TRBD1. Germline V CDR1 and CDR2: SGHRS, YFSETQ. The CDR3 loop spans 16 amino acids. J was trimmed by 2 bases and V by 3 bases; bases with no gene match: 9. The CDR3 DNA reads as TGCGCCAGCAGCTCAATCGGACAGGGGAGAGCCTACGAGCAGTACTTC. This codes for CASSSIGQGRAYEQYF.

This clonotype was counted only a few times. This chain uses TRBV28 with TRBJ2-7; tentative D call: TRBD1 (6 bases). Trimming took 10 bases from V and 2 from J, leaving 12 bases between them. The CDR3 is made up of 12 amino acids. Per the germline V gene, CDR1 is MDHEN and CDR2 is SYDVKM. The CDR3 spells CATGQTPYEQYF. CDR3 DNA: TGTGCCACCGGACAGACCCCCTACGAGCAGTACTTC.